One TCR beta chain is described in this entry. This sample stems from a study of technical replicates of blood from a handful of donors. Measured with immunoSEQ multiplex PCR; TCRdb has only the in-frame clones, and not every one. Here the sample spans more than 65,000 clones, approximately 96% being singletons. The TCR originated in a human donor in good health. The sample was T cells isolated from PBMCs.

Here the CDR3 reads CSIIYQGFDTEAFF. The CDR3 DNA reads TGCAGCATAATCTACCAGGGTTTTGACACTGAAGCTTTCTTT. The V and J genes are TRBV29-1 and TRBJ1-1; D is perhaps TRBD1 (5 bases). V lost 8 bases to trimming and J lost 3 bases, with 19 bases between them. This CDR3 comprises 14 residues. Germline lookup yields CDR1 SQVTM and CDR2 ANQGSEA. The complete variable domain, with remaining parts taken from reference TRBV29-1 and TRBJ1-1, reads SAVISQKPSRDICQRGTSLTIQCQVDSQVTMMFWYRQQPGQSLTLIATANQGSEATYESGFVIDKFPISRPNLTFSTLTVSNMSPEDSSIYLCSIIYQGFDTEAFFGQGTRLTVV.